Each of the 16 T cell receptor beta chains below was sequenced from the same sample in a study of blood T cells in healthy people across ages. Primers used in a second PCR of about 6 to 11 cycles were a sample-barcoded 5' primer and a J-beta primer mix. TCRdb itself ran the 5' RACE reads through MiXCR, one entry per CDR3 protein. The sample includes some 1.8 million distinct CDR3 sequences, around 42% of them seen just once. Sequenced material: blood. These receptors were collected from a human donor in good health.

The chain is built from TRBV29-1 and TRBJ1-2, with 7 bases matching TRBD1. CDR3 length: 12 amino acids. V shed 8 bases and J 0 bases; nucleotides not matched to a gene: 3. CDR1 and CDR2 (germline): SQVTM, ANQGSEA. The CDR3 spells CSLGTANYGYTF. DNA of the CDR3: TGCAGCCTAGGGACAGCTAACTATGGCTACACCTTC.

V usage is TRBV10-3 and J usage is TRBJ2-5; no firm D call. V dropped 3 bases and J dropped 5 bases, with 10 bases sitting between them. The CDR3 has 13 residues. CDR1 is ENHRY and CDR2 is SYGVKD in the germline V gene. The chain's CDR3 is CAISDTIGETQYF. The CDR3 DNA follows: TGTGCCATCAGTGACACAATTGGGGAGACCCAGTACTTC.

This clonotype was recorded a few times. The CDR3 DNA reads as TGTGCCAGCAGCTTATCTGGGTCGAGCGAGCAGTACTTC. As protein: CASSLSGSSEQYF. The genes are TRBV5-5 and TRBJ2-7; D not certain. The CDR3 contains 13 residues. Germline V CDR1 and CDR2: SGHKS, YYEKEE (reference sequence). With 2 bases removed from V and 6 bases from J, the gap between germline ends came to 12 bases.

The CDR3 DNA reads TGTGCCATCAGTGAGTACGACTCGGAGCAGTACTTC. The encoded protein is CAISEYDSEQYF. The V call is TRBV10-3, the J call TRBJ2-5; D uncertain. The CDR3 is 12 residues long. The V gene's germline CDR1 is ENHRY and CDR2 SYGVKD. The V end was cut by 1 base, the J end by 11 bases, with 11 bases between.

Of note for this clonotype: The junction and the germline gene differ at one end; a read error may be behind it. The rearrangement joins TRBV29-1 to TRBJ1-4; 9 bases are a match to TRBD1. The CDR3 is 14 amino acids. In germline, CDR1 is SQVTM, CDR2 ANQGSEA. The CDR3 DNA is TGCAGCGTGATACCGGGACAGGGAAATGAAAAACCGTTTTTT. Residues: CSVIPGQGNEKPFF. Full variable domain (outside the CDR3, taken from reference TRBV29-1 and TRBJ1-4): SAVISQKPSRDICQRGTSLTIQCQVDSQVTMMFWYRQQPGQSLTLIATANQGSEATYESGFVIDKFPISRPNLTFSTLTVSNMSPEDSSIYLCSVIPGQGNEKPFFGSGTQLSVL.

The sample holds one count of this clonotype. This rearrangement joins TRBV29-1 to TRBJ1-2; perhaps TRBD1 as D (6 bases). The V and J ends lost 3 bases and 6 bases respectively, with 20 bases between them. CDR1 is SQVTM and CDR2 is ANQGSEA in the germline V gene. CDR3 size: 15 residues. DNA for the CDR3: TGCAGCGTTGATGGAAAAGGGGGTTGGGACCATGGCTACACCTTC. It is translated as CSVDGKGGWDHGYTF.

The V call is TRBV29-1, the J call TRBJ1-1; D might be TRBD1 (5 bases). Trimming took 3 bases from V and 4 from J, leaving 15 bases between them. This CDR3 region has 14 residues. Germline-derived CDR1 and CDR2 are SQVTM and ANQGSEA. The chain's CDR3 is CSVDIRGRFTEAFF. For the CDR3, the DNA is TGCAGCGTTGATATTCGGGGCAGGTTCACTGAAGCTTTCTTT.

This clonotype was picked up a small number of times. V gene TRBV6-6 combines with J gene TRBJ1-2, with unresolved D. The CDR3 is 14 amino acids. The V and J ends lost 7 bases and 4 bases respectively, with 16 bases between them. In germline, CDR1 is MNHNY, CDR2 SVGAGI (reference sequence). As DNA, the CDR3 is TGTGCCAGCACCCCGATGGACGGCGGCTATGGCTACACCTTC. It is translated as CASTPMDGGYGYTF.

The J gene is TRBJ2-3, the V gene TRBV7-2; the D gene is possibly TRBD1 (5 bases). The CDR3 spans 14 residues. The ends were cut back, 1 base at V and 6 bases at J, with 11 bases in the middle. In germline, CDR1 is SGHTA, CDR2 FQGNSA. The CDR3 DNA reads as TGTGCCAGCAGCTTAGGGGGCCCTTGGGATACGCAGTATTTT. Translated, it gives CASSLGGPWDTQYF.

The chain links TRBV12-5 to TRBJ1-1; D not resolved. Germline V lookup: CDR1 LGHNT, CDR2 FRNRAP. This CDR3 comprises 15 residues. V dropped 3 bases and J dropped 5 bases, with 16 bases sitting between them. In nucleotides, the CDR3 is TGTGCTAGTGGTTTTGAGGCGGAAAAAGGGACTGAAGCTTTCTTT. This codes for CASGFEAEKGTEAFF. The complete variable domain, with remaining parts taken from reference TRBV12-5 and TRBJ1-1, reads DARVTQTPRHKVTEMGQEVTMRCQPILGHNTVFWYRQTMMQGLELLAYFRNRAPLDDSGMPKDRFSAEMPDATLATLKIQPSEPRDSAVYFCASGFEAEKGTEAFFGQGTRLTVV.

This clonotype was observed a handful of times. The chain joins TRBV7-6 to TRBJ2-7, with D perhaps being TRBD1 or TRBD2 (7 bases each). In germline, CDR1 is SGHVS, CDR2 FNYEAQ. The CDR3 runs to 15 residues. The V end was cut by 5 bases, the J end by 1 base, with 15 bases between. The CDR3 DNA sequence: TGTGCCAGCAGCCCAGGGGGGGTCAATTCCTACGAGCAGTACTTC. It translates to CASSPGGVNSYEQYF.

Worth noting for this clonotype: The junction and the germline gene differ at one end; a read error may be behind it. This chain connects TRBV11-1 to TRBJ1-1, with D possibly matching TRBD1 (6 bases). This CDR3 has 18 amino acids. Germline-derived CDR1 and CDR2 are SGHAT and FQDESV (reference sequence). In nucleotides, the CDR3 is TGTGCCAGCAGCTTAGGCCAATTCACGGGACACACGAACATTGAAGCTTTCTTT. Protein sequence: CASSLGQFTGHTNIEAFF. The full variable domain, with the rest looked up from reference TRBV11-1 and TRBJ1-1, is EAEVAQSPRYKITEKSQAVAFWCDPISGHATLYWYRQILGQGPELLVQFQDESVVDDSQLPKDRFSAERLKGVDSTLKIQPAELGDSAMYLCASSLGQFTGHTNIEAFFGQGTRLTVV.

As to this clonotype: The junction departs from germline at one end; a sequencing error may be responsible. The gene calls are TRBV7-3 and TRBJ2-6, with TRBD1 matching over 12 bases. The CDR3 sequence is 17 residues long. Per the germline V gene, CDR1 is SGHTA and CDR2 is FQGTGA. The chain's CDR3 is CASSLGTGGAGTNVLTF. CDR3 nucleotides: TGTGCCAGCAGCTTAGGGACAGGGGGCGCTGGGACCAACGTCCTGACTTTC.

In its sample, this clonotype was seen a few times. The gene calls are TRBV30 and TRBJ2-4; D unresolved. Trimming stripped 5 bases from V and 8 bases from J, with 10 bases between. The CDR3 consists of 11 residues. Germline V CDR1 and CDR2: GTSNPN, SVGIG (reference sequence). The DNA for the CDR3 is TGTGCCTGGTCGATAGGAGACATTCAGTACTTC. Encoded protein: CAWSIGDIQYF.

The V gene is TRBV18, the J gene TRBJ2-5; D is perhaps TRBD2 (5 bases). This CDR3 is built from 15 residues. The ends were cut back, 3 bases at V and 0 bases at J, with 11 bases in the middle. Germline CDR1 and CDR2: KGHSH and LQKENI. CDR3 sequence reads: CASSPEVANQETQYF. CDR3 sequence (DNA): TGTGCCAGCTCACCGGAGGTAGCTAACCAAGAGACCCAGTACTTC. Based on the CDR3 plus reference TRBV18 and TRBJ2-5, the full variable domain is NAGVMQNPRHLVRRRGQEARLRCSPMKGHSHVYWYRQLPEEGLKFMVYLQKENIIDESGMPKERFSAEFPKEGPSILRIQQVVRGDSAAYFCASSPEVANQETQYFGPGTRLLVL.

This clonotype appeared a few times. V and J are TRBV27 and TRBJ2-7, with 9 bases lining up with TRBD1. Germline CDR1 reads MNHEY; CDR2 reads SMNVEV (reference sequence). The CDR3 contains 16 residues. Trimming removed 4 bases from V and 4 bases from J; junction bases left unmatched: 11. As DNA, the CDR3 is TGTGCCAGCAGTTCCCCGGGACAGGGAAGTAAGTACGAGCAGTACTTC. Translating gives CASSSPGQGSKYEQYF.